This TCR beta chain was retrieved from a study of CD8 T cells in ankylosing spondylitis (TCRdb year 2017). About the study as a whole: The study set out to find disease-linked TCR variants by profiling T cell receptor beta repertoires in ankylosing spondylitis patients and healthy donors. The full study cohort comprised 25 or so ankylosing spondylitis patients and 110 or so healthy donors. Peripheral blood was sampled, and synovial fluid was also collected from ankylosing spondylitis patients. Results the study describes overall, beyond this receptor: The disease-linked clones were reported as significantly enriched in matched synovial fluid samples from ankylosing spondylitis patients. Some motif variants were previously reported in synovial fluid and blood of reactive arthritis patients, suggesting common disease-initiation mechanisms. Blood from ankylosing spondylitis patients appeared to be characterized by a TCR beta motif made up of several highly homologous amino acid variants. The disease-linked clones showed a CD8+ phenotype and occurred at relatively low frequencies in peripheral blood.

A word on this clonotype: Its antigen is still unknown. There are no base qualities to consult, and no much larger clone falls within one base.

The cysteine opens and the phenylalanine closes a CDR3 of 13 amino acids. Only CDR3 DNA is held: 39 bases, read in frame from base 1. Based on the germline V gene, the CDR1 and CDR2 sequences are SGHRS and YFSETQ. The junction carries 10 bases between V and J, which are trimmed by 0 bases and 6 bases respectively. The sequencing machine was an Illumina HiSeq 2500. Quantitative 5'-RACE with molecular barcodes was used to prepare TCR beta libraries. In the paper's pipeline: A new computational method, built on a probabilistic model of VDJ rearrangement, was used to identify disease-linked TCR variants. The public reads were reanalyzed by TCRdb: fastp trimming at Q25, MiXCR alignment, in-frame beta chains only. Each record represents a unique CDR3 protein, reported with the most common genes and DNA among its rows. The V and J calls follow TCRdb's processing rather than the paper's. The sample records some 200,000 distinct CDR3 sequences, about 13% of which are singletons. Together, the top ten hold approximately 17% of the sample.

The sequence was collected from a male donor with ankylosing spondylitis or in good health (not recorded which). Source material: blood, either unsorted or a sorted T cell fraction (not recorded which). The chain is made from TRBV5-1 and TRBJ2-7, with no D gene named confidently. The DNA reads TGCGCCAGCAGCTTGGGGACCTCCCCCGAGCAGTACTTC. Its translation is CASSLGTSPEQYF.